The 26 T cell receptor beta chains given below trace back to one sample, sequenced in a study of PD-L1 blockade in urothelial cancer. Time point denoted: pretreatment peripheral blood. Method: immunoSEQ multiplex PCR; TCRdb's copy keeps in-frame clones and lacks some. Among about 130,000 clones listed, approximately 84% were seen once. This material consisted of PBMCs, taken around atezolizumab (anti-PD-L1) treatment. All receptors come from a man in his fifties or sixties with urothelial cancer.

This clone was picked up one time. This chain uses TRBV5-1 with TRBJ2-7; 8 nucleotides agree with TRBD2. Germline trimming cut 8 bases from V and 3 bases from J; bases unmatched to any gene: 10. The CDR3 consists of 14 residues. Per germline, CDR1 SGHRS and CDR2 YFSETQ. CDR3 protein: CASRWGSGNYEQYF. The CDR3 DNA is TGCGCCAGTCGGTGGGGTAGCGGGAACTACGAGCAGTACTTC.

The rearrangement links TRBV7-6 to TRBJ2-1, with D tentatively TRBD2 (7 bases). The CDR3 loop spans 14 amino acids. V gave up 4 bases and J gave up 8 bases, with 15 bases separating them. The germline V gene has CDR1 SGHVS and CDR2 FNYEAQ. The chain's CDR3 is CASSSGEGGYEQFF. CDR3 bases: TGTGCCAGCAGCTCAGGGGAGGGAGGCTATGAGCAGTTCTTC.

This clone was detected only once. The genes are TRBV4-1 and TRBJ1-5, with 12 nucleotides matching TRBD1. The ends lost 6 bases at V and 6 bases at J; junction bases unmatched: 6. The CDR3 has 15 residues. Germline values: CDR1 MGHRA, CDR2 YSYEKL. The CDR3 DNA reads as TGCGCCAGCAGGGCCGGGACAGGGGGCGGTCAGCCCCAGCATTTT. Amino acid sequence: CASRAGTGGGQPQHF.

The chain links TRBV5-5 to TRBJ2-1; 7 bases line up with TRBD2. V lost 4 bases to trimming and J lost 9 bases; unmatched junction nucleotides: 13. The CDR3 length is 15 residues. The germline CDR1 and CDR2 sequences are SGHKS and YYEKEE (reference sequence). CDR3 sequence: CASSRRDYLELEQFF. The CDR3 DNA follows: TGTGCCAGCAGCAGAAGGGACTATCTCGAACTTGAGCAGTTCTTC.

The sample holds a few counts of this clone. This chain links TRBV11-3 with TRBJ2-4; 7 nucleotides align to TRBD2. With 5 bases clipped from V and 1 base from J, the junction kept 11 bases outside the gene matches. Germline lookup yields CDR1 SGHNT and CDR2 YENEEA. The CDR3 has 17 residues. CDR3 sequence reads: CASSHGGGRGAKNIQYF. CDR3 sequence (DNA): TGTGCCAGCAGCCATGGTGGCGGGAGAGGCGCCAAAAACATTCAGTACTTC. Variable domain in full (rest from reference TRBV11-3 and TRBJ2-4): EAGVVQSPRYKIIEKKQPVAFWCNPISGHNTLYWYLQNLGQGPELLIRYENEEAVDDSQLPKDRFSAERLKGVDSTLKIQPAELGDSAVYLCASSHGGGRGAKNIQYFGAGTRLSVL.

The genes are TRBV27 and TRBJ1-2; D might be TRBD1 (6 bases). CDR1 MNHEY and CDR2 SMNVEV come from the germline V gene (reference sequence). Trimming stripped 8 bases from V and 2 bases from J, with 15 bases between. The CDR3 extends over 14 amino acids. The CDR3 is CASGPQGRNYGYTF. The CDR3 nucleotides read TGTGCCAGCGGACCACAGGGTCGGAACTATGGCTACACCTTC.

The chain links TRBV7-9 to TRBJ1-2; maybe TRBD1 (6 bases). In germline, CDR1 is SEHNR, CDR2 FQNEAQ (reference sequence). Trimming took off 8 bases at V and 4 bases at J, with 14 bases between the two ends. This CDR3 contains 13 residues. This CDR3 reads CASVPGVSYGYTF. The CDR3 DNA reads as TGTGCCAGCGTCCCAGGGGTGAGCTATGGCTACACCTTC.

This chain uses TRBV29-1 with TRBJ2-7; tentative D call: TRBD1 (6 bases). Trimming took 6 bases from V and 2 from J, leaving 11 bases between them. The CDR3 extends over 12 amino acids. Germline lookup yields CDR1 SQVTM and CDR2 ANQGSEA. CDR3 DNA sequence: TGCAGCGTCAGGGGCGGACCCTACGAGCAGTACTTC. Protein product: CSVRGGPYEQYF.

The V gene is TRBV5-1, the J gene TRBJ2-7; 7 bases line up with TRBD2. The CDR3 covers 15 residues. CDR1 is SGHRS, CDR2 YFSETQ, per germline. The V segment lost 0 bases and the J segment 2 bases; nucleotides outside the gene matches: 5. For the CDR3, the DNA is TGCGCCAGCAGCTTGGACGGCGGGAGTGCCTACGAGCAGTACTTC. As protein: CASSLDGGSAYEQYF.

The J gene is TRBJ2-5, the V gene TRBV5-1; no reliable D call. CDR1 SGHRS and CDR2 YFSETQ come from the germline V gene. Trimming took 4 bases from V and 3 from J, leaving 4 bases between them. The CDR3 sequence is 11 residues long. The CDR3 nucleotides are TGCGCCAGCAGCGCAGAAGAGACCCAGTACTTC. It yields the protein CASSAEETQYF.

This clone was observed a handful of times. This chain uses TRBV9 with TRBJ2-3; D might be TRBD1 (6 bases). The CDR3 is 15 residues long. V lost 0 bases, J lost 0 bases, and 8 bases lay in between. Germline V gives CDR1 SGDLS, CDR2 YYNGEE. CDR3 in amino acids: CASSVGDTSTDTQYF. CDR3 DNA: TGTGCCAGCAGCGTAGGGGACACGAGCACAGATACGCAGTATTTT.

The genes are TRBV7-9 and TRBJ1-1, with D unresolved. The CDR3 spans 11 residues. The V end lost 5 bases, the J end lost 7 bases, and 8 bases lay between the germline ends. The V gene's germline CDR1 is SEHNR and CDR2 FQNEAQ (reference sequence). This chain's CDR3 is CASSEAYEAFF. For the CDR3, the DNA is TGTGCCAGCAGCGAGGCTTATGAAGCTTTCTTT.

The CDR3: CASSRGQFSGNTIYF. The CDR3 DNA sequence: TGTGCCAGCTCACGGGGACAGTTCTCTGGAAACACCATATATTTT. V and J are TRBV18 and TRBJ1-3, with 7 bases lining up with TRBD1. CDR1 and CDR2 from the germline V gene are KGHSH and LQKENI. The CDR3 has 15 residues. V shed 4 bases and J 0 bases; nucleotides not matched to a gene: 3.

The CDR3 sequence is CASSFRTGNTEAFF. The CDR3 DNA reads as TGTGCCAGCAGCTTTCGGACAGGGAACACTGAAGCTTTCTTT. The chain links TRBV7-2 to TRBJ1-1; 7 bases agree with TRBD1. Germline V gene data show CDR1 as SGHTA and CDR2 as FQGNSA. This CDR3 has 14 residues. V shed 3 bases and J 1 base; nucleotides not matched to a gene: 2.

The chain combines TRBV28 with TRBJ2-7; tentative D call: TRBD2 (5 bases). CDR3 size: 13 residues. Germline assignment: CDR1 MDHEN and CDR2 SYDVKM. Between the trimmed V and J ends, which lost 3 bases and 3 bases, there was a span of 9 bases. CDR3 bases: TGTGCCAGCAGTTTGGGGAGATACTACGAGCAGTACTTC. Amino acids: CASSLGRYYEQYF.

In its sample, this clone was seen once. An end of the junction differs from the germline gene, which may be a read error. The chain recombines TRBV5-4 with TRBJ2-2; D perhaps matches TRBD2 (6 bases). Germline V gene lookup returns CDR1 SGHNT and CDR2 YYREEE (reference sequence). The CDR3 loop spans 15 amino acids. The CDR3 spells CASSSQRSGTRELFF. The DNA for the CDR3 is TGTGCCAGCAGCTCCCAACGTAGCGGCACCAGGGAGCTGTTTTTT.

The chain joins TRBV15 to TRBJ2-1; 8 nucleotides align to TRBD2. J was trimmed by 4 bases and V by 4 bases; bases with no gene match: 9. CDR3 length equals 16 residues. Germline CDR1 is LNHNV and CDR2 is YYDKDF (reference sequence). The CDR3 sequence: CATSKASSGRYNEQFF. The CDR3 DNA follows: TGTGCCACCAGCAAGGCGTCCAGCGGGAGATACAATGAGCAGTTCTTC.

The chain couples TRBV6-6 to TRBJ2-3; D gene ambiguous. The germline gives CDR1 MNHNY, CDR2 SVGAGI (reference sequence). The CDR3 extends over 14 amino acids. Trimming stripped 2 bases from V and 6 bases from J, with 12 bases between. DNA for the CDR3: TGTGCCAGCAGTTACCCCCCGGGTCAGGATACGCAGTATTTT. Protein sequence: CASSYPPGQDTQYF.

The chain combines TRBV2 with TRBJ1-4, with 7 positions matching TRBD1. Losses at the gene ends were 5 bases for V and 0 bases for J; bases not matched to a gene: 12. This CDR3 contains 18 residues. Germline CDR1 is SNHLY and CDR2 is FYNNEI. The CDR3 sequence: CASSTDRNKGATNEKLFF. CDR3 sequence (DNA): TGTGCCAGCAGTACGGACAGGAACAAAGGGGCAACTAATGAAAAACTGTTTTTT. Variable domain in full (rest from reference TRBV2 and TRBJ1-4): EPEVTQTPSHQVTQMGQEVILRCVPISNHLYFYWYRQILGQKVEFLVSFYNNEISEKSEIFDDQFSVERPDGSNFTLKIRSTKLEDSAMYFCASSTDRNKGATNEKLFFGSGTQLSVL.

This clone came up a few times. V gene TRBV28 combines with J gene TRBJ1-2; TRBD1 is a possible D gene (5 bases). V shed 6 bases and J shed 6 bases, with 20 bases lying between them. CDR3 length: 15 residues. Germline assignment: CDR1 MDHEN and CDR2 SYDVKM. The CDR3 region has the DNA TGTGCCAGCAGACCGACCAGGGTTTATATCAATGGCTACACCTTC. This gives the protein CASRPTRVYINGYTF.

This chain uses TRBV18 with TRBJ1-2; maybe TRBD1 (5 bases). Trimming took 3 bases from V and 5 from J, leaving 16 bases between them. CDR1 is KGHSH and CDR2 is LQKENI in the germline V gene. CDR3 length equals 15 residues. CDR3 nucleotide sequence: TGTGCCAGCTCACCCTTGGCAGGGCCCGTATATGGCTACACCTTC. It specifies CASSPLAGPVYGYTF.

CDR3 nucleotides: TGTGCCAGCAGCTCCCGGGACTCCTACGAGCAGTACTTC. Its translation is CASSSRDSYEQYF. The gene calls are TRBV11-2 and TRBJ2-7; possibly TRBD2 for D (5 bases). Germline V lookup: CDR1 SGHAT, CDR2 FQNNGV. The V gene lost 4 bases and the J gene lost 0 bases, with 7 bases spanning the gap. The CDR3 length is 13 residues.

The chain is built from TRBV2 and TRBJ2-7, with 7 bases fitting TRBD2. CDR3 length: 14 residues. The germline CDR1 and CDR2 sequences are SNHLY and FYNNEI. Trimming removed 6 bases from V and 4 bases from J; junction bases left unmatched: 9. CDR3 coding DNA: TGTGCCAGCAGGACTTCGGGGGGAGAATACGAGCAGTACTTC. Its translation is CASRTSGGEYEQYF.

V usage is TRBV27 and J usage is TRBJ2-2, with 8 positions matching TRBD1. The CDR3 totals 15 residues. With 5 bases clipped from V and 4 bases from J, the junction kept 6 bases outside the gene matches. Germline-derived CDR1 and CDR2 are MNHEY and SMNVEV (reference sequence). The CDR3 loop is CASSPRDRLTGELFF. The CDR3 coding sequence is TGTGCCAGCAGTCCAAGGGACAGGCTCACCGGGGAGCTGTTTTTT.

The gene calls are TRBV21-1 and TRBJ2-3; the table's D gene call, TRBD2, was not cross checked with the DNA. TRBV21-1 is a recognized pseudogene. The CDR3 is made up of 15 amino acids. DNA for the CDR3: TGTGCCAGCAGCAATCGGGAGCCCGGCACAGATACGCAGTATTTT. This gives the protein CASSNREPGTDTQYF.

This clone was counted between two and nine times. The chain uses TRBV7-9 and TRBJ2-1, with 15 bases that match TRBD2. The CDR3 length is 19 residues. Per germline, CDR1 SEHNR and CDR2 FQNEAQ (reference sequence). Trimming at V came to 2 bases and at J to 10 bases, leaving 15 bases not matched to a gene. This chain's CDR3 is CASSLRTSGRATNLGEQFF. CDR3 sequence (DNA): TGTGCCAGCAGCTTACGGACTAGCGGGAGGGCCACTAATCTTGGGGAGCAGTTCTTC. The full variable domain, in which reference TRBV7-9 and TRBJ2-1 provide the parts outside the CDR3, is DTGVSQNPRHKITKRGQNVTFRCDPISEHNRLYWYRQTLGQGPEFLTYFQNEAQLEKSRLLSDRFSAERPKGSFSTLEIQRTEQGDSAMYLCASSLRTSGRATNLGEQFFGPGTRLTVL.